This T cell receptor (beta chain) is drawn from a study of T cell responses to AZD1222 COVID-19 vaccine. Concerning this clone itself: The antigen remains undetermined.

The assay was immunoSEQ multiplex PCR, and TCRdb's table has in-frame clones only and misses some. The sample lists nearly 110,000 clones, roughly nine tenths occurring once. Study-level results: Samples come after the peak T cell response, not at day 14. Clonal diversity may have been underestimated, and the donors were mostly white British, with more females than males.

In germline, CDR1 is MDHEN, CDR2 SYDVKM. The CDR3 runs 15 residues. The germline V and J ends were trimmed by 7 bases and 7 bases, with 21 bases remaining between them. The TCR was taken from an adult who received the AZD1222 COVID-19 vaccine. Material: peripheral blood, obtained 28 days after the second AZD1222 dose. J is TRBJ2-3 and V is TRBV28; D might be TRBD2 (6 bases). The DNA for the CDR3 is TGTGCCAGCACCCGGGGAGGCCCGCCGGGAAATACGCAGTATTTT. Its translation is CASTRGGPPGNTQYF.